This passage covers 11 T cell receptor beta chains from one sample sequenced in a study of T cell responses to AZD1222 COVID-19 vaccine. Profiled with immunoSEQ multiplex PCR; TCRdb holds only in-frame clones, not every one. The table includes about 180,000 clones, around nine tenths detected once. The starting material was peripheral blood, obtained on day 0 of AZD1222 vaccination. The receptors originated from an adult in good health.

The chain links TRBV2 to TRBJ2-1; no firm D call. Germline V CDR1 and CDR2: SNHLY, FYNNEI. V was shortened by 6 bases and J by 9 bases, with 18 bases between the two germline ends. The CDR3 has 14 residues. This chain's CDR3 is CASSVLGAGGEQFF. CDR3 DNA sequence: TGTGCCAGCAGCGTGTTGGGTGCAGGTGGTGAGCAGTTCTTC.

V and J are TRBV27 and TRBJ2-7; D is perhaps TRBD1 or TRBD2 (5 bases each). The CDR3 covers 16 residues. Trimming stripped 3 bases from V and 0 bases from J, with 15 bases between. CDR1 MNHEY and CDR2 SMNVEV come from the germline V gene (reference sequence). CDR3 protein: CASSFRGPMGSYEQYF. The CDR3 DNA follows: TGTGCCAGCAGTTTCCGGGGCCCAATGGGCTCCTACGAGCAGTACTTC.

This clone has only one observation. The chain combines TRBV15 with TRBJ2-7, with D uncertain. The CDR3 totals 14 residues. Trimming removed 0 bases at V and 0 bases at J, with 6 bases between. The germline V gene encodes CDR1 LNHNV and CDR2 YYDKDF (reference sequence). The CDR3 loop is CATSRDRASYEQYF. In DNA form, the CDR3 reads TGTGCCACCAGCAGAGATCGGGCCTCCTACGAGCAGTACTTC.

A single count supports this clone. V gene TRBV21-1 combines with J gene TRBJ1-2; TRBD1 reflects the table's D call only, with no check against the DNA. TRBV21-1 is a known pseudogene. CDR3 length equals 15 residues. CDR3 protein: CASSIKDRDNYGYTF. CDR3 nucleotide sequence: TGTGCCAGCAGCATAAAGGACAGGGATAACTATGGCTACACCTTC.

The V gene is TRBV15, the J gene TRBJ1-4; TRBD1 matches at 7 bases. The V gene's germline CDR1 is LNHNV and CDR2 YYDKDF (reference sequence). J gave up 6 bases and V 5 bases, and 6 bases lay outside the gene matches. CDR3 size: 14 residues. The CDR3 sequence: CATSSSRGDEKLFF. The DNA of the CDR3 is TGTGCCACCAGCTCGAGCAGGGGGGATGAAAAACTGTTTTTT.

This chain connects TRBV6-2 or TRBV6-3 to TRBJ2-4; D uncertain. Trimming left V 0 bases short and J 0 bases short, with 6 bases between. The germline CDR1 and CDR2 sequences are MNHEY and SVGEGT. The CDR3 has 15 residues. Here the CDR3 reads CASSYSVLAKNIQYF. The CDR3, as DNA: TGTGCCAGCAGTTACTCGGTCTTAGCCAAAAACATTCAGTACTTC.

The V and J genes are TRBV29-1 and TRBJ1-1, with D uncertain. V was clipped by 8 bases and J by 4 bases, with 23 bases between them. Germline lookup yields CDR1 SQVTM and CDR2 ANQGSEA. The CDR3 loop spans 15 amino acids. CDR3: CSIPGLSFGGTEAFF. In DNA form, the CDR3 reads TGCAGCATCCCTGGACTCTCTTTCGGAGGCACTGAAGCTTTCTTT.

Only one count was recorded for this clone. The rearrangement links TRBV10-1 to TRBJ2-7; D tentatively reads TRBD1 or TRBD2 (6 bases each). Germline-derived CDR1 and CDR2 are WNHNN and SYGVQD (reference sequence). Trimming pared 2 bases from V and 2 bases from J, leaving 7 bases between. The CDR3 contains 13 residues. CDR3 region: CASSEGGPYEQYF. The CDR3 DNA reads TGCGCCAGCAGTGAGGGGGGGCCCTACGAGCAGTACTTC.

V is TRBV6-5 and J is TRBJ2-7, with D unclear. The CDR3 is made up of 15 amino acids. Deletions cut 4 bases from V and 6 bases from J, with 19 bases between. CDR1 and CDR2 from the germline V gene are MNHEY and SVGAGI. The DNA for the CDR3 is TGTGCCAGCAGTTCCTTGACATCCTCATTAGGCGAGCAGTACTTC. This gives the protein CASSSLTSSLGEQYF.

The J gene is TRBJ2-7, the V gene TRBV18, with 9 bases lining up with TRBD1. Unmatched junction bases numbered 2, after V lost 4 bases and J lost 1 base. This CDR3 spans 14 amino acids. Germline-derived CDR1 and CDR2 are KGHSH and LQKENI. The CDR3 region has the DNA TGTGCCAGCTCACAGGGACAGGGATCCTACGAGCAGTACTTC. This translates into CASSQGQGSYEQYF.

This clone is a singleton in its sample. The V gene is TRBV25-1, the J gene TRBJ1-2; 7 bases line up with TRBD1. CDR3 length equals 13 residues. Germline values: CDR1 MGHDK, CDR2 SYGVNS. The J segment lost 6 bases and the V segment lost 2 bases, leaving 3 bases of the junction unmatched. CDR3 bases: TGTGCCAGCAGTGAAAAGGGGGCGGATGGCTACACCTTC. Protein sequence: CASSEKGADGYTF.